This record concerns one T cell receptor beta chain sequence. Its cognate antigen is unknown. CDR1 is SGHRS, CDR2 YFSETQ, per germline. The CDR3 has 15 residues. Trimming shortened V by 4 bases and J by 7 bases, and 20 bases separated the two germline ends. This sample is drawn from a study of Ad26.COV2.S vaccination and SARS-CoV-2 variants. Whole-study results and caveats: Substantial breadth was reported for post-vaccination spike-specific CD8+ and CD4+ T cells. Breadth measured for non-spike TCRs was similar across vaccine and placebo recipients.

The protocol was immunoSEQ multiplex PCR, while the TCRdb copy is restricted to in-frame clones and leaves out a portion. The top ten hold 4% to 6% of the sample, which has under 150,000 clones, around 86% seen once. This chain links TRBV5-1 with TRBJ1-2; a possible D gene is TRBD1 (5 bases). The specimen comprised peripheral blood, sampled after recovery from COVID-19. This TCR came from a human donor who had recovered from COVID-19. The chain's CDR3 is CASSDWDRSPGGYTF. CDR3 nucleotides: TGCGCCAGCAGCGACTGGGACCGTTCACCAGGTGGCTACACCTTC.